This T cell receptor beta chain was profiled in a study of lymphopenia after photon versus proton radiotherapy (dated by TCRdb to the late 2010s). Notes on the research overall: The immunological effects of photon versus proton radiation therapy were compared in patients with gastrointestinal tumors who developed high-grade lymphopenia. The cohort comprised roughly 20 patients with gastrointestinal tumors who received either photon or proton therapy and then developed lymphopenia. The goal of the study was to describe how the two radiation modalities differ in their effects on the immune system.

The library was built by means of the immunoSEQ multiplex PCR assay. T cell repertoires were profiled with deep sequencing of rearranged TCR beta loci together with multiparametric flow cytometry. Here the immuneACCESS table is served through TCRdb, limited to in-frame sequences with V and J called. Missing clones are a known gap in these copies; in checked studies unresolved V genes cover under half, and the rest lacks a known reason. The sample yields 25,000 to 30,000 clones; roughly 90% were counted once. About 0.81% of the sample lies in the top ten. General conclusions and limits of the study: The survival association was assessed only in patients who died, and better survival with proton therapy was presented by the authors as a possibility rather than a demonstrated result. Across the cohort, a larger post-nadir drop in TCR diversity was inversely correlated with overall survival time among patients who died. After the lymphocyte count nadir, photon-treated repertoires showed oligoclonal expansion, especially of CD8+ Temra cells, which drove the drop in diversity. During treatment, patients who received proton therapy stayed relatively stable, whereas patients who received photon therapy lost naive T cells and TCR diversity and gained effector/memory populations.

Concerning this clone itself: Its antigen is still unknown. Per-base qualities were not stored, and no clone one base away is much larger.

The germline V gene gives CDR1 as SGHTA and CDR2 as FQGNSA. The CDR3 goes from the cysteine to the phenylalanine over 13 residues. Just the 39-base CDR3 DNA is kept, in frame starting at base 1. V and J lose 6 bases and 10 bases, and a span of 16 bases separates them. The rearranged segments are TRBV7-2 and TRBJ2-1; the D gene remains uncertain. The clonotype originates from a woman aged 50 to 60 with cholangiocarcinoma. The material sequenced was peripheral blood, taken from a patient treated with photon-based radiotherapy. CDR3 region: CASRLLPSAEQFF. The nucleotides read TGTGCCAGCAGATTGCTTCCCTCCGCCGAGCAGTTCTTC. The variable domain in full, with residues beyond the CDR3 obtained from the reference TRBV7-2 and TRBJ2-1 genes, is GAGVSQSPSNKVTEKGKDVELRCDPISGHTALYWYRQSLGQGLEFLIYFQGNSAPDKSGLPSDRFSAERTGGSVSTLTIQRTQQEDSAVYLCASRLLPSAEQFFGPGTRLTVL.